This TCR beta chain was observed in a study of T cell responses to AZD1222 COVID-19 vaccine listed by TCRdb under 2021. Notes on the research overall: AZD1222 recipients with second doses at about 4 weeks or about 12 weeks were pooled, because spike-specific TCR depth and breadth did not differ between schedules. Trial participants were enrolled by age into 18-55, 56-69 and 70-plus year subgroups, with roughly 160, 29 and 62 TCR-sequenced participants respectively. TCR sequencing was performed for roughly 250 trial participants, of whom 200 to 210 were given two doses of AZD1222 and some 26 were given two doses of MenACWY control vaccine.

A note on this clone: This receptor's antigen is unknown. Per-nucleotide qualities are absent, and no much larger clonotype sits a single base away.

What the research found in general, with its limitations: Reportedly, close to half of the unique spike-specific TCRs recognized epitopes lying outside the regions that are mutated in the B.1.351 and B.1.1.7 variants. The whole spike protein was spanned by vaccine-associated CD4 TCRs, and dominant responses were seen in regions 160-218 and 743-854. Because no day 14 peak-response samples were available, the repertoires could be characterized only after the peak T cell response. In the small 56-69-year group, the increase in depth fell short of significance, most likely because of low power. After two AZD1222 doses, spike-specific TCR breadth and depth were significantly higher than at day 0 and than in MenACWY recipients. Conclusions about previously exposed vaccinees are limited because only six or seven AZD1222 recipients were SARS-CoV-2 seropositive at baseline. Participants were mostly white British and included more females than males, and it was suggested by the authors that clonal diversity may have been underestimated.

Inclusive of the bounding cysteine and phenylalanine, the CDR3 is 16 residues long. CDR3 DNA is the only sequence kept; it has 48 bases, read in frame from the first base. CDR1 and CDR2, per the germline V gene, are SGDLS and YYNGEE. The germline ends are 16 bases apart after V is trimmed by 4 bases and J by 3 bases. What this sample's time point label stands for: baseline before first vaccination. Vaccinee samples were obtained from the UK trials COV001 and COV002, which included a single-blind randomized controlled phase 2/3 trial of AZD1222 (ChAdOx1 nCoV-19) in healthy adults. Trial participant PBMC samples were collected at day 0 and day 28 after the second dose for TCRbeta chain sequencing. The CDR3 regions of human TCRbeta chains were analyzed by immunosequencing. The original pipeline was this. Repertoire TCRs were matched against a reference library of SARS-CoV-2-specific TCRs generated with the MIRA antigen-specificity platform. Breadth was defined as the fraction of unique TCRs that were SARS-CoV-2-associated, and depth was defined as the fraction of total T cells that were SARS-CoV-2-associated. Using the MIRA data, each spike-specific TCR was mapped to the spike region that the TCR reacts to and placed in a CD4 or CD8 class. Log10-transformed breadth and depth values were compared by one-way ANOVA with Sidak's multiple comparisons tests. The source is immuneACCESS, and TCRdb retained only in-frame sequences with V and J called. Part of the clones is not carried over; for the studies checked, unresolved V genes explain less than half of this, and the remainder is unexplained. V, J and clone size derive from that table, while D and trimming were established from the DNA sequence. The sample contains some 130,000 clones, under 90% of them found a single time. The ten largest clonotypes hold 5% to 6.5% of the sample.

The sequence is built from TRBV9 and TRBJ2-2; there is no confident call for the D gene. This TCR was sampled from an adult in good health. The sequencing used peripheral blood, collected on day 0 of AZD1222 vaccination. The CDR3 region reads CASSSQSTYYTGELFF. The DNA sequence is TGTGCCAGCAGCTCCCAAAGTACTTATTACACCGGGGAGCTGTTTTTT.